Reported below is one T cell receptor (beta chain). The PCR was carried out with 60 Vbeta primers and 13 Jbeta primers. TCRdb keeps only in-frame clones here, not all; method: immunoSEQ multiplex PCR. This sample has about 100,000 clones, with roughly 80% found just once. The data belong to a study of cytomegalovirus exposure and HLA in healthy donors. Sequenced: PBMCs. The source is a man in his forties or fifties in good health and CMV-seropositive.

This chain's CDR3 is CASSPGLAGVGQFF. CDR3 DNA sequence: TGTGCCAGTTCTCCGGGACTAGCGGGAGTAGGGCAGTTCTTC. This chain links TRBV7-8 with TRBJ2-1; 14 bases map to TRBD2. CDR3 length: 14 amino acids. CDR1 and CDR2 from the germline V gene are SGHVS and FQNEAQ. The V segment lost 9 bases and the J segment 12 bases; nucleotides outside the gene matches: 10.